This is a list of T cell receptor beta chains from one sample in a study of OX40 agonist ivuxolimab in advanced cancers. Measured with immunoSEQ multiplex PCR; TCRdb has only the in-frame clones, and not every one. Of some 75,000 clones in the sample, over 75% were seen once. Material: CD4+ or CD8+ T cells sorted from blood, obtained in a trial of the OX40 agonist ivuxolimab. These receptors were obtained from an adult with an advanced solid tumor such as melanoma, head and neck, liver or kidney cancer. CDR3s include the opening cysteine and the closing phenylalanine or tryptophan. The D gene is left open where the match is weak. Clone size appears in some rows only: once, few, many, or a class for an expanded clone.

V	J	size	D	DNA	CDR3
TRBV14	TRBJ2-5	.	TRBD2	TGTGCCAGCAGTCCCGGGACTAGCGGGGGGGCCGGAGAGACCCAGTACTTC	CASSPGTSGGAGETQYF
TRBV2	TRBJ1-2	.	.	TGTGCCAGCAGTGTCGAGGGCAGGGCCAGCTATGGCTACACCTTC	CASSVEGRASYGYTF
TRBV9	TRBJ2-4	few	.	TGTGCCAGCAGCGCGAGGGGCGGCGGCATTCAGTACTTC	CASSARGGGIQYF
TRBV6-5	TRBJ1-5	.	.	TGTGCCAGCAGTCCCGGGGGCAATCAGCCCCAGCATTTT	CASSPGGNQPQHF
TRBV23-1	TRBJ1-1	.	.	TGCGCCAGCAGTCAATCGAACAGGGAGGGCACTGAAGCTTTCTTT	CASSQSNREGTEAFF
TRBV29-1	TRBJ2-5	.	.	TGCAGCGTTGGGGTGGGCGGCCAAGAGACCCAGTACTTC	CSVGVGGQETQYF
TRBV5-1	TRBJ2-1	.	.	TGCGCCAGCAGCCGTTCATCGACAGGAGCCTACAATGAGCAGTTCTTC	CASSRSSTGAYNEQFF
TRBV10-3	TRBJ2-7	.	.	TGTGCCATCAGTGAGTCAAATCGTAGGGGGAACTACGAGCAGTACTTC	CAISESNRRGNYEQYF
TRBV7-3	TRBJ2-1	.	.	TGTGCCAGCAGCTTCGAGTCTGTCCCCTACAATGAGCAGTTCTTC	CASSFESVPYNEQFF
TRBV27	TRBJ1-2	.	.	TGTGCCAGCAGTCCCGCCGGGACACCGCCAAAAGGCTACACCTTC	CASSPAGTPPKGYTF
TRBV18	TRBJ1-2	.	.	TGTGCCAGCTCTCACAGGGATTTTGGCTACACCTTC	CASSHRDFGYTF
TRBV18	TRBJ2-7	.	TRBD2	TGTGCCAGCTCACCGGAGGGGACTAGCGGGAGGTACGAGCAGTACTTC	CASSPEGTSGRYEQYF
TRBV7-2	TRBJ2-1	once	TRBD2	TGTGCCAGCAGCTTAGACGGGGGGGCCTACAATGAGCAGTTCTTC	CASSLDGGAYNEQFF
TRBV9	TRBJ2-5	.	TRBD2	TGTGCCAGCAGCGTAGTGGCGGGAGGGAACCAAGAGACCCAGTACTTC	CASSVVAGGNQETQYF
TRBV7-9	TRBJ2-2	.	TRBD2	TGTGCCAGCAGCTTAGCCCTGCAGAGCGGGGGGAACACCGGGGAGCTGTTTTTT	CASSLALQSGGNTGELFF
TRBV2	TRBJ1-4	.	.	TGTGCCAGCAGGGGGGGACCAAGCCGCAGCGAAAAACTGTTTTTT	CASRGGPSRSEKLFF
TRBV7-8	TRBJ1-2	.	TRBD1	TGTGCCAGCAGCTTATGGACTGACAGGGAGCATGGCTACACCTTC	CASSLWTDREHGYTF
TRBV7-2	TRBJ2-5	.	TRBD2	TGTGCCAGCAGCCCCAGGGCGGGGGTTTGGGAGACCCAGTACTTC	CASSPRAGVWETQYF
TRBV5-6	TRBJ2-1	.	TRBD2	TGTGCCAGCAGCTCGCTTTCGGGACTAGAGGGCAATGAGCAGTTCTTC	CASSSLSGLEGNEQFF
TRBV11-2	TRBJ1-1	.	.	TGTGCCAGCAGCTTCAGCGCGGACTACACTGAAGCTTTCTTT	CASSFSADYTEAFF
TRBV30	TRBJ2-1	.	TRBD2	TGTGCCGGGGGGACTAGCGGGAGGCCCTACAATGAGCAGTTCTTC	CAGGTSGRPYNEQFF
TRBV19	TRBJ1-2	.	.	TGTGCCGGTAGGGGCCCGGGGGATGGCTACACCTTC	CAGRGPGDGYTF
TRBV4-3	TRBJ1-2	.	.	TGCGCCAGCAGCCAAGATCTTGGGTTTAGGGCAGGGGTCATGGGAGGCTACACCTTC	CASSQDLGFRAGVMGGYTF
TRBV4-1	TRBJ2-7	few	.	TGCGCCAGCAGCCAAGCAGGGGCGGTCGAGCAGTACTTC	CASSQAGAVEQYF
TRBV6-1	TRBJ2-1	.	.	TGTGCCAGCAGTGTAAGGGGGGCGGGCTCCTACAATGAGCAGTTCTTC	CASSVRGAGSYNEQFF
TRBV30	TRBJ2-7	few	TRBD2	TGTGCCTGGAGTCCATGGGCGGGGGGTTACGAGCAGTACTTC	CAWSPWAGGYEQYF
TRBV7-2	TRBJ1-2	.	.	TGTGCCAGCAGCTTAGAGGGCCTTGGCTACACCTTC	CASSLEGLGYTF
TRBV2	TRBJ1-5	.	.	TGTGCCAGCAGTGAGGGTGCGGGGATGGGTCAGCCCCAGCATTTT	CASSEGAGMGQPQHF
TRBV2	TRBJ1-5	once	.	TGTGCCAGCAGTGTAGGGCGGAATAGCAATCAGCCCCAGCATTTT	CASSVGRNSNQPQHF
TRBV19	TRBJ1-3	.	.	TGTGCCAGTAGTATCCGTTCTGGAAACACCATATATTTT	CASSIRSGNTIYF
TRBV21-1	TRBJ2-1	once	.	TGTGCCAGCAGAAAAGTGTGCCGTCGCCTACGACATGAGCAGTTCTTC	CASRKVCRRLRHEQFF
TRBV5-1	TRBJ1-3	.	.	TGCGCCAGCAGCTTGGGGGACCCCAGGGACACCATATATTTT	CASSLGDPRDTIYF
TRBV11-3	TRBJ2-5	.	.	TGTGCCAGCAGCTTAGGGGGCTTCCAAGAGACCCAGTACTTC	CASSLGGFQETQYF
TRBV7-9	TRBJ2-3	.	TRBD2	TGTGCCAGCAGCCCACTAAAGGGACTAGACCTCCGGGCCACAGATACGCAGTATTTT	CASSPLKGLDLRATDTQYF
TRBV4-1	TRBJ2-3	.	.	TGCGCCAGCAGCCAAGATAGATCGACGGGGGATACGCAGTATTTT	CASSQDRSTGDTQYF
TRBV7-2	TRBJ2-5	.	.	TGTGCCAGCAGCTTAGGCGTGCAAGAGACCCAGTACTTC	CASSLGVQETQYF
TRBV28	TRBJ2-5	.	.	TGTGCCAGCAGTCTCGCCCGAGAGACCCAGTACTTC	CASSLARETQYF
TRBV29-1	TRBJ2-1	.	.	TGCAGCGTTGAAGTTGTTACGAGCTCCTACAATGAGCAGTTCTTC	CSVEVVTSSYNEQFF
TRBV6-6	TRBJ2-7	.	TRBD1	TGTGCCAGCAGACCTAGACAGGGGATGGGCTACGAGCAGTACTTC	CASRPRQGMGYEQYF
TRBV5-1	TRBJ2-7	.	.	TGCGCCAGCAGCTTACAGGGCAGCGGAACCTACGAGCAGTACTTC	CASSLQGSGTYEQYF
TRBV5-1	TRBJ1-5	once	TRBD1	TGCGCCAGCAGACCAGGGACAGACTTGTATAGCAATCAGCCCCAGCATTTT	CASRPGTDLYSNQPQHF
TRBV2	TRBJ2-3	.	.	TGTGCCAGCAGTCCTGGGGGAACAGATACGCAGTATTTT	CASSPGGTDTQYF
TRBV5-1	TRBJ2-2	.	TRBD2	TGCGCCAGCAGCTGGGGGGGGGACACCGGGGAGCTGTTTTTT	CASSWGGDTGELFF
TRBV6-5	TRBJ2-3	.	.	TGTGCCAGCAGTTCCCAGACCCGCACAGATACGCAGTATTTT	CASSSQTRTDTQYF
TRBV29-1	TRBJ1-5	.	TRBD1	TGCAGCGTTGCGGCAGGGGGCGATCAGCCCCAGCATTTT	CSVAAGGDQPQHF
TRBV18	TRBJ1-4	.	.	TGTGCCAGCTCAAAGACAGGACTTAATGAAAAACTGTTTTTT	CASSKTGLNEKLFF
TRBV7-9	TRBJ1-3	.	.	TGTGCCAGCAGCCCGGCCCTTATTTCCTCTGGAAACACCATATATTTT	CASSPALISSGNTIYF
TRBV18	TRBJ1-5	.	.	TGTGCCAGCTCACCATCTACGGATAGCAATCAGCCCCAGCATTTT	CASSPSTDSNQPQHF
TRBV14	TRBJ1-2	.	.	TGTGCCAGCAGCCGAGATCTGACAGGCAGCTATGGCTACACCTTC	CASSRDLTGSYGYTF
TRBV5-4	TRBJ2-1	.	.	TGTGCCAGCAGCTTGCCTGGGAATGAGCAGTTCTTC	CASSLPGNEQFF
TRBV6-4	TRBJ2-7	.	.	TGTGCCAGCAGTGACTCTGGGCCGGGACGGCACTACGAGCAGTACTTC	CASSDSGPGRHYEQYF
TRBV27	TRBJ2-2	.	.	TGTGCCAGCACCCAGACAGGCGCGAACACCGGGGAGCTGTTTTTT	CASTQTGANTGELFF
TRBV5-8	TRBJ2-1	.	.	TGTGCCAGCAGCAAGGGGATCAATGAGCAGTTCTTC	CASSKGINEQFF
TRBV5-1	TRBJ1-1	.	.	TGCGCCAGCAGCTTGGGACAGTCGAACACTGAAGCTTTCTTT	CASSLGQSNTEAFF
TRBV11-2	TRBJ1-2	.	.	TGTGCCAGCAGCTTCGCCTCTAACTATGGCTACACCTTC	CASSFASNYGYTF